The present T cell receptor beta chain was sequenced within a study of cytomegalovirus exposure and HLA in healthy donors. General study results and limits: The classifier was said to identify cytomegalovirus status with high specificity and sensitivity. There were some V segments, including TRBV6-2 and TRBV6-3, excluded as indistinguishable.

Use of 60 Vbeta and 13 Jbeta primers characterized the PCR. Only in-frame clones appear in the TCRdb table, and some are missing; sequencing was by immunoSEQ multiplex PCR. The table shows 110,000 to 150,000 clones, with 9.7% occurring only once. CDR1 is SGHTA and CDR2 is FQGTGA in the germline V gene. The CDR3 is 14 amino acids. Trimming at V came to 7 bases and at J to 4 bases, leaving 6 bases not matched to a gene. This clone showed up just a few times. Its antigen remains unidentified. The chain combines TRBV7-3 with TRBJ2-1; TRBD2 aligns across 8 bases. This TCR was recovered from a man aged 50 to 60 in good health and CMV-seronegative. Sequencing was performed on PBMCs. DNA for the CDR3: TGTGCCAGCAAGGGCGGGGGGCCATACAATGAGCAGTTCTTC. It is translated as CASKGGGPYNEQFF.